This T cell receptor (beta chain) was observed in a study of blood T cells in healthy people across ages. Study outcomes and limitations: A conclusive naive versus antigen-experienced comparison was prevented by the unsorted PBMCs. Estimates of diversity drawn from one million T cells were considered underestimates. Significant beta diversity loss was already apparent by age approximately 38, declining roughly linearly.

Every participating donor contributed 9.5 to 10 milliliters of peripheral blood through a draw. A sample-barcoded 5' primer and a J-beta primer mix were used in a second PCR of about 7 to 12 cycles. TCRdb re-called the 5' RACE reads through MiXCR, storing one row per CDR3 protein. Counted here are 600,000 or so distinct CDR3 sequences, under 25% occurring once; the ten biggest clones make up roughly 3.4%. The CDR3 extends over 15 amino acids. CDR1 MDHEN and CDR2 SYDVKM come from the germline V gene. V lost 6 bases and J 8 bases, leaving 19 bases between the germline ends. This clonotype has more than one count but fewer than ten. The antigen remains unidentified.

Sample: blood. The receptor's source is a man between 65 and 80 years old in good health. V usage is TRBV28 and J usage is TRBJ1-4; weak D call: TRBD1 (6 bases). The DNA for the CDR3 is TGTGCCAGCAGCGGCGGGGGCGCGGTAAGAGAAAAACTGTTTTTT. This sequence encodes CASSGGGAVREKLFF.